This T cell receptor (beta chain) was documented in a study of Ad26.COV2.S vaccination and SARS-CoV-2 variants. Treatment given: roughly 20 received Ad26.COV2.S at low or high dose, single or two shots; 5 received placebo; per-sample allocation not given. Day 63 after the first injection of vaccine or placebo was the sampling time. In Boston, the donor was an adult between 18-55 years of age. Participants' vaccine, an Ad26 vector, delivered Wuhan-strain SARS-CoV-2 spike. Study conclusions and caveats: Total T cell responses may have been underestimated by the TCR breadth and depth analyses.

TCRdb's table, derived via immunoSEQ multiplex PCR, lists solely in-frame clones and lacks some. The sample lists around 380,000 clones, approximately 86% occurring once. The germline V gene encodes CDR1 SGHDN and CDR2 FVKESK. J lost 5 bases, V lost 6 bases, and 9 bases had no gene match. The CDR3 covers 15 residues. About this clone: Its antigen is not identified.

The chain links TRBV14 to TRBJ1-5, with TRBD1 identical over 8 bases. The sample in question was peripheral blood, obtained in a trial of Ad26.COV2.S vaccine versus placebo. This TCR was sampled from a person aged 18-65 years who received the Ad26.COV2.S COVID-19 vaccine or a placebo. The CDR3 DNA reads TGTGCCAGCAGGGTAGACAGGGGTCGAGATCAGCCCCAGCATTTT. This encodes CASRVDRGRDQPQHF. Full variable domain (missing parts from reference TRBV14 and TRBJ1-5): EAGVTQFPSHSVIEKGQTVTLRCDPISGHDNLYWYRRVMGKEIKFLLHFVKESKQDESGMPNNRFLAERTGGTYSTLKVQPAELEDSGVYFCASRVDRGRDQPQHFGDGTRLSIL.